Sequencing of this T cell receptor (beta chain) was carried out in a study of a mutant IDH1 vaccine in newly diagnosed glioma. Study-wide background: Administration of eight vaccinations to patients took place in weeks 1, 3, 5, 7, 11, 15, 19, 23. Once 4-6 weeks had passed after radiotherapy alone, vaccination started, or it started with temozolomide cycles. Before enrollment, the patients had been treated with radiotherapy alone, temozolomide alone, or both together. Most of them had received both. Overall study results and limits: The vaccine induced immune responses, and these occurred in approximately 94% of patients.

CDR3 size: 13 residues. V gave up 3 bases and J gave up 1 base, with 6 bases separating them. From germline, CDR1 is GTSNPN and CDR2 SVGIG (reference sequence). Only in-frame clones appear in the TCRdb table, and some are missing; sequencing was by immunoSEQ multiplex PCR. The sample lists 40,000 to 45,000 clones; about 75% were seen once. Time point noted: week 23, last vaccination. Doses consisted of 300 ug of mutant IDH1 20-mer peptide each, paired with topical imiquimod. This clone was recorded a few times. Antigen specificity is unknown. The origin of this receptor is a man aged 50-59 years with glioma. The source material was PBMCs, sampled from a glioma patient whose treatment included an IDH1 peptide vaccine. The chain combines TRBV30 with TRBJ1-4; D gene uncertain. The CDR3 DNA reads as TGTGCCTGGAGATACATAACTAATGAAAAACTGTTTTTT. It codes for CAWRYITNEKLFF. Full variable domain (missing parts from reference TRBV30 and TRBJ1-4): SQTIHQWPATLVQPVGSPLSLECTVEGTSNPNLYWYRQAAGRGLQLLFYSVGIGQISSEVPQNLSASRPQDRQFILSSKKLLLSDSGFYLCAWRYITNEKLFFGSGTQLSVL.